This T cell receptor beta chain was identified during a study of T cells after yellow fever vaccination. This clonotype was picked up a small number of times. Template switching with 5'RACE generated the TCR cDNA and added a universal primer site and UMIs. MiXCR was run by TCRdb on the 5' RACE reads, yielding one entry per CDR3 protein. The sample lists 450,000 to 550,000 distinct CDR3 sequences, 20% to 25% occurring once. Germline values: CDR1 DFQATT, CDR2 SNEGSKA (reference sequence). The CDR3 loop spans 16 amino acids. The J segment lost 0 bases and the V segment lost 4 bases, leaving 7 bases of the junction unmatched.

The sample was PBMCs, taken about 21 days after the first yellow fever vaccination. The source of this sequence is a man between 18 and 29 years old who received the YFV17D yellow fever vaccine. The rearrangement joins TRBV20-1 to TRBJ2-3; 10 bases are shared with TRBD2. The CDR3 DNA is TGCAGTGCTAAGGCTAGCGGGGGCGCCAGCACAGATACGCAGTATTTT. It specifies CSAKASGGASTDTQYF.